These 26 T cell receptor beta chains share one sample of origin, sequenced in a study of blood T cell repertoires in COVID-19. Only in-frame clones appear in the TCRdb table, and some are missing; sequencing was by immunoSEQ multiplex PCR. The data show some 300,000 clones, 88% seen once. Sequencing input: PBMCs or T cells enriched from blood (not recorded which). These TCRs come from a woman in her sixties or seventies in a cohort exposed to, infected with or recovered from COVID-19 (not recorded which).

V usage is TRBV21-1 and J usage is TRBJ1-1; TRBD1 reflects the table's D call only, with no check against the DNA. TRBV21-1 is given as a pseudogene. The CDR3 is 18 residues long. The CDR3 loop is CASSNRDRQPRGPTEAFF. DNA for the CDR3: TGTGCCAGCAGCAATAGAGACAGGCAACCCCGCGGGCCTACTGAAGCTTTCTTT.

J is TRBJ2-7 and V is TRBV27, with D uncertain. Trimming shortened V by 4 bases and J by 3 bases, and 13 bases separated the two germline ends. The CDR3 sequence is 14 residues long. The V gene's germline CDR1 is MNHEY and CDR2 SMNVEV (reference sequence). This CDR3 is CASSYKELGYEQYF. The CDR3 nucleotides read TGTGCCAGCAGTTATAAGGAGCTCGGCTACGAGCAGTACTTC.

The rearrangement links TRBV5-6 to TRBJ2-5; weak D call: TRBD2 (6 bases). The CDR3 is 15 residues long. The V gene's germline CDR1 is SGHDT and CDR2 YYEEEE. With 1 base removed from V and 4 bases from J, the gap between germline ends came to 14 bases. The CDR3 DNA reads TGTGCCAGCAGCTTGAATTTTGGGGGAGGAGAGACCCAGTACTTC. Encoded protein: CASSLNFGGGETQYF.

The genes are TRBV3-1 (or the pseudogene TRBV3-2) and TRBJ1-6; 9 nucleotides line up with TRBD1. Losses at the gene ends were 4 bases for V and 7 bases for J; bases not matched to a gene: 2. This CDR3 is built from 14 residues. The germline CDR1 and CDR2 sequences are LGHDT and YNNKEL (reference sequence). The CDR3 protein is CASSLGQGNSPLHF. CDR3 DNA sequence: TGTGCCAGCAGCCTTGGACAGGGGAATTCACCCCTCCACTTT.

CDR3 loop: CASSEEGGGTEAFF. As DNA, the CDR3 is TGTGCCAGCAGTGAAGAAGGGGGCGGAACTGAAGCTTTCTTT. This rearrangement joins TRBV2 to TRBJ1-1, with TRBD1 matching over 7 bases. V shed 1 base, J shed 5 bases, and the junction held 4 bases outside the gene matches. The CDR3 is made up of 14 amino acids. Germline-derived CDR1 and CDR2 are SNHLY and FYNNEI.

V gene TRBV5-4 combines with J gene TRBJ2-3; D perhaps matches TRBD2 (6 bases). Trimming pared 10 bases from V and 4 bases from J, leaving 16 bases between. The germline V gene has CDR1 SGHNT and CDR2 YYREEE (reference sequence). The CDR3 contains 13 residues. CDR3 protein: CAHKSGGSDTQYF. The CDR3 DNA reads TGTGCCCATAAGTCCGGGGGTTCAGATACGCAGTATTTT. Combining the CDR3 with reference TRBV5-4 and TRBJ2-3 gives the whole variable domain ETGVTQSPTHLIKTRGQQVTLRCSSQSGHNTVSWYQQALGQGPQFIFQYYREEENGRGNFPPRFSGLQFPNYSSELNVNALELDDSALYLCAHKSGGSDTQYFGPGTRLTVL.

This clone has only one observation. V gene TRBV7-2 combines with J gene TRBJ2-7; the match to TRBD2 covers 7 bases. J lost 9 bases, V lost 3 bases, and 14 bases had no gene match. The CDR3 is made up of 15 amino acids. The germline CDR1 and CDR2 sequences are SGHTA and FQGNSA. The DNA of the CDR3 is TGTGCCAGCAGCTTGCCCAGCGGGGAGTACTATGGGCAGTACTTC. Its protein is CASSLPSGEYYGQYF. Complete variable domain (other parts from reference TRBV7-2 and TRBJ2-7): GAGVSQSPSNKVTEKGKDVELRCDPISGHTALYWYRQSLGQGLEFLIYFQGNSAPDKSGLPSDRFSAERTGGSVSTLTIQRTQQEDSAVYLCASSLPSGEYYGQYFGPGTRLTVT.

This rearrangement joins TRBV6-5 to TRBJ2-3, with D uncertain. Germline values: CDR1 MNHEY, CDR2 SVGAGI. This CDR3 is built from 14 residues. V gave up 5 bases and J gave up 0 bases, with 9 bases separating them. The CDR3 sequence: CASSPHSSTDTQYF. DNA of the CDR3: TGTGCCAGCAGTCCCCACTCAAGCACAGATACGCAGTATTTT.

The chain joins TRBV6-5 to TRBJ2-2, with 11 bases aligning to TRBD1. Germline CDR1 and CDR2: MNHEY and SVGAGI. CDR3 length equals 16 residues. Trimming removed 2 bases from V and 4 bases from J; junction bases left unmatched: 3. The CDR3 nucleotides are TGTGCCAGCAGTTACGGACAGGGGGCGAGCACCGGGGAGCTGTTTTTT. As protein: CASSYGQGASTGELFF.

The V call is TRBV27, the J call TRBJ2-3, with 8 bases matching TRBD2. The germline gives CDR1 MNHEY, CDR2 SMNVEV (reference sequence). The CDR3 length is 15 residues. The V gene end was trimmed by 2 bases and the J gene end by 0 bases; junction bases not matched to a gene: 1. The CDR3 nucleotides read TGTGCCAGCAGTTTAGCGGGGGGTAGCACAGATACGCAGTATTTT. It codes for CASSLAGGSTDTQYF.

The chain recombines TRBV11-3 with TRBJ1-1; weak D call: TRBD1 (5 bases). This CDR3 is built from 13 residues. V was pared by 1 base and J by 5 bases, with 8 bases between. CDR1 is SGHNT and CDR2 is YENEEA in the germline V gene. CDR3: CASSLARGTEAFF. The CDR3 DNA sequence: TGTGCCAGCAGCTTAGCACGGGGGACTGAAGCTTTCTTT.

This chain uses TRBV6-6 with TRBJ1-5; 8 positions agree with TRBD1. The CDR3 is made up of 15 amino acids. In germline, CDR1 is MNHNY, CDR2 SVGAGI (reference sequence). V was pared by 6 bases and J by 5 bases, with 9 bases of the junction left unmatched. CDR3: CASRYTGTGDQPQHF. DNA for the CDR3: TGTGCCAGCAGATACACCGGGACAGGCGATCAGCCCCAGCATTTT.

The rearrangement joins TRBV7-8 to TRBJ1-2, with TRBD1 identical over 7 bases. Germline V gene lookup returns CDR1 SGHVS and CDR2 FQNEAQ. Trimming removed 5 bases from V and 0 bases from J; junction bases left unmatched: 6. The CDR3 has 15 residues. The CDR3 DNA reads as TGTGCCAGCAGCCGACAGGGATCCGCTAACTATGGCTACACCTTC. This encodes CASSRQGSANYGYTF.

The chain combines TRBV6-1 with TRBJ2-7; a possible D gene is TRBD1 (5 bases). Germline values: CDR1 MNHNS, CDR2 SASEGT. V lost 4 bases and J lost 4, with 17 bases in between. This CDR3 region has 15 residues. DNA for the CDR3: TGTGCCAGCAGTGCAGCACGAACAGGCGAATACGAGCAGTACTTC. Encoded protein: CASSAARTGEYEQYF.

V is TRBV6-4 and J is TRBJ2-1, with TRBD2 matching 12 bases. The V gene's germline CDR1 is MRHNA and CDR2 SNTAGT. This CDR3 region has 16 residues. Unmatched junction bases numbered 10, after V lost 4 bases and J lost 9 bases. The CDR3 bases are TGTGCCAGCAGTGGACTAGCGGGAGCGCTACAAAGTGAGCAGTTCTTC. This encodes CASSGLAGALQSEQFF.

The chain has TRBV24-1 and TRBJ2-3; 7 bases are a match to TRBD2. The CDR3 runs 14 residues. The ends lost 6 bases at V and 6 bases at J; junction bases unmatched: 8. In germline, CDR1 is KGHDR, CDR2 SFDVKD. The CDR3 coding sequence is TGTGCCACCAGTTTCGCGGGAGCATCTGATACGCAGTATTTT. It specifies CATSFAGASDTQYF.

The chain joins TRBV7-9 to TRBJ1-4; TRBD1 aligns across 7 bases. The germline CDR1 and CDR2 sequences are SEHNR and FQNEAQ (reference sequence). With V trimmed by 2 bases and J by 4 bases, 4 bases remained unmatched. This CDR3 is built from 15 residues. CDR3 residues: CASSLNRDSNEKLFF. The CDR3 bases are TGTGCCAGCAGCTTAAATCGGGACAGTAATGAAAAACTGTTTTTT.

The chain recombines TRBV4-3 with TRBJ1-3; D is unresolved. The CDR3 covers 15 residues. In germline, CDR1 is LGHNA, CDR2 YSLEER. The ends were cut back, 1 base at V and 0 bases at J, with 7 bases in the middle. Here the CDR3 DNA reads TGCGCCAGCAGCCAAGGGGCTGACTCTGGAAACACCATATATTTT. As protein: CASSQGADSGNTIYF.

This chain uses TRBV19 with TRBJ2-2; 9 positions agree with TRBD2. Germline-derived CDR1 and CDR2 are LNHDA and SQIVND (reference sequence). J was trimmed by 6 bases and V by 6 bases; bases with no gene match: 11. The CDR3 extends over 16 amino acids. Written as DNA, the CDR3 is TGTGCCAGTAGCTCTGGACTAGCGCTATCCTCCGGGGAGCTGTTTTTT. It specifies CASSSGLALSSGELFF.

The CDR3 spells CASSLGDRDDNEQFF. The CDR3 nucleotides read TGTGCCAGCAGCTTGGGGGACAGGGATGACAATGAGCAGTTCTTC. The genes are TRBV5-4 and TRBJ2-1; 9 nucleotides align to TRBD1. V dropped 0 bases and J dropped 5; count of bases not matched to a gene: 3. Germline CDR1 is SGHNT and CDR2 is YYREEE (reference sequence). This CDR3 spans 15 amino acids.

This rearrangement joins TRBV1 to TRBJ2-3; the table gives TRBD2 as D, unverified against the DNA. TRBV1 is given as a pseudogene. This CDR3 spans 16 amino acids. CDR3 coding DNA: TGCACCAGCAGGCCTAGCGGGAGGGCCTTAAGACATACGCAGTATTTT. It is translated as CTSRPSGRALRHTQYF.

This clone was seen only a few times. The chain couples TRBV5-1 to TRBJ1-6; 8 bases line up with TRBD1. CDR3 length: 15 amino acids. Germline V gene data show CDR1 as SGHRS and CDR2 as YFSETQ. The trim removed 0 bases at V and 7 bases at J, leaving 3 bases unmatched. The CDR3 loop is CASSLGDRPNSPLHF. In DNA, the CDR3 is TGCGCCAGCAGCTTGGGGGACAGGCCAAATTCACCCCTCCACTTT.

V gene TRBV2 combines with J gene TRBJ2-1; TRBD1 matches 10 bases. Germline V gene sequence: CDR1 SNHLY, CDR2 FYNNEI. The ends lost 9 bases at V and 4 bases at J; junction bases unmatched: 6. The CDR3 spans 14 residues. The CDR3 sequence is CASPTGGFYNEQFF. The CDR3 DNA follows: TGTGCCAGTCCGACAGGGGGCTTTTACAATGAGCAGTTCTTC. The variable domain in full, completed from reference TRBV2 and TRBJ2-1, reads EPEVTQTPSHQVTQMGQEVILRCVPISNHLYFYWYRQILGQKVEFLVSFYNNEISEKSEIFDDQFSVERPDGSNFTLKIRSTKLEDSAMYFCASPTGGFYNEQFFGPGTRLTVL.

This clone was counted a few times. The genes are TRBV2 and TRBJ2-7; 9 bases map to TRBD1. Germline V gene sequence: CDR1 SNHLY, CDR2 FYNNEI. The CDR3 runs 14 residues. The V segment lost 7 bases and the J segment 5 bases; nucleotides outside the gene matches: 9. CDR3 region: CASNYRDRDNEQYF. In DNA form, the CDR3 reads TGTGCCAGCAATTACCGGGACAGGGATAACGAGCAGTACTTC.

The chain links TRBV27 to TRBJ2-2, with 7 bases matching TRBD1. Germline V gives CDR1 MNHEY, CDR2 SMNVEV (reference sequence). This CDR3 region has 15 residues. With 6 bases clipped from V and 1 base from J, the junction kept 5 bases outside the gene matches. The DNA for the CDR3 is TGTGCCAGCAGACGCACAGGGGTGAACACCGGGGAGCTGTTTTTT. It encodes CASRRTGVNTGELFF.

This sequence joins TRBV28 and TRBJ1-1; 7 bases are a match to TRBD1. This CDR3 is built from 12 residues. J lost 7 bases, V lost 6 bases, and 5 bases had no gene match. Germline V lookup: CDR1 MDHEN, CDR2 SYDVKM. The CDR3 here is CASRLGDSEAFF. The CDR3 region has the DNA TGTGCCAGCAGACTCGGGGACAGTGAAGCTTTCTTT.